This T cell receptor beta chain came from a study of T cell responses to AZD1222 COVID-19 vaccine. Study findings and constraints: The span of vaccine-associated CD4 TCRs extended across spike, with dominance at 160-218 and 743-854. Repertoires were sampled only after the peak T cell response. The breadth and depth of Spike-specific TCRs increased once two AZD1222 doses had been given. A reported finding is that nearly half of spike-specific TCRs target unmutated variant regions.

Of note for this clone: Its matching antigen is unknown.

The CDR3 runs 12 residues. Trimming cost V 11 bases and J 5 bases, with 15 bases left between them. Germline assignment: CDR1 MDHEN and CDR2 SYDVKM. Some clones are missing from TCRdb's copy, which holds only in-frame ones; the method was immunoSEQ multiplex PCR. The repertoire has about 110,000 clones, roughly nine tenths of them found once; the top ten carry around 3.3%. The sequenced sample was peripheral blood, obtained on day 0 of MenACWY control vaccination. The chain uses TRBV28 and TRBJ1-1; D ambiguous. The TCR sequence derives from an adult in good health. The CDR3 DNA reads TGTGCCGTCGGAATGGGGAGAACTGAAGCTTTCTTT. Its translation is CAVGMGRTEAFF.